This entry concerns a single TCR beta chain. Its antigen target is currently unknown. No per-base quality is available; no much larger clone lies one base away. The CDR3 runs 13 amino acids, cysteine and phenylalanine included. Only the CDR3 part of the read is kept: 39 bases, read in frame from the first base. Reading the germline V gene gives CDR1 SGHDT and CDR2 YYEEEE. V is pared back by 3 bases and J by 5 bases, with 9 bases lying between the germline termini. These data come from a study of Tregs in tolerant kidney transplant recipients (dated by TCRdb to between 2019 and 2020). For the wider study: Other Treg samples came from an approximately 3-day mixed lymphocyte reaction with belatacept, some followed by an approximately 5-day donor restimulation, before sorting recipient CD4+CD25+CD127- cells. Antibodies distinguished recipient from donor cells when sorting primary belatacept mixed lymphocyte reaction cultures. The study used TCRbeta sequencing to identify donor-specific regulatory T cells before combined kidney and bone marrow transplantation, then tracked those cells after transplant. TCRbeta repertoire sequencing was used in a few healthy controls to compare several methods for expanding Tregs specific for an allogeneic donor. The research as a whole found: Biological reproducibility was not directly addressed, though technical replication error appeared minimal. The study was constrained by small patient numbers, and validation of the findings is required in larger populations and under other immunosuppression protocols. The most biologically relevant and donor-specific TCRbeta repertoire appeared to be identified by expanding Tregs with activated donor B cells.

For TCRbeta CDR3 sequencing, genomic DNA from the sorted cells was extracted using the QIAGEN DNeasy Blood and Tissue Kit. High-throughput TCRbeta CDR3 sequencing, including PCR amplification with bias correction and internal controls, was performed commercially through immunoSEQ. The paper's data handling went like this. A unique productive TCRbeta sequence was defined by the CDR3 nucleotide sequence when primers matched, and otherwise by the CDR3 amino acid sequence together with the Vbeta and Jbeta genes. Donor-reactive sequences were defined as at least 5-fold expanded in CFSE-low cells versus unstimulated cells, with frequency of at least 0.01% in CFSE-low cells. Jensen-Shannon divergence, calculated on the top 100 TCRbeta sequences ranked by frequency, was used to quantify repertoire divergence. For any sample with multiple sequencing runs, sorting error was corrected in each run separately before the runs were pooled. What TCRdb holds here is the immuneACCESS table cut down to in-frame rearrangements. Part of the clones is not present; checked against another copy, under half of the missing clones reflect an unresolved V gene, and the others are unexplained. The D gene and trimming were derived from the DNA, and the V and J assignments and clone size from that table. This sample has fewer than 40,000 clones in its table, and over 75% of those were observed once. Around 2% of the sample belongs to the ten largest clones.

Blood from healthy controls was obtained either from healthy volunteers or as purchased buffy coats. Healthy control blood was processed by Ficoll density gradient to PBMCs and cryopreserved; patient PBMCs were collected before and after transplant. Material for sequencing was Tregs from blood cultured with allogeneic cells. The TCR originated in a human donor in good health. This receptor chain uses TRBV5-6 and TRBJ1-5; no D gene is confidently identified. The nucleotides read TGTGCCAGCAGCTCTTACTTACATCAGCCCCAGCATTTT. The encoded protein is CASSSYLHQPQHF.